A selection of T cell receptor beta chains follows, all from one sample in a study of T cells after yellow fever vaccination. TCRdb re-derived calls from the 5' RACE reads in MiXCR, one entry per CDR3 protein. The profile shows hundreds of thousands of distinct CDR3 sequences, roughly 13% of them singletons. The source material was PBMCs, sampled on the day of the yellow fever booster vaccination. The receptors come from a man aged 25-45 years who received the YFV17D yellow fever vaccine. The CDR3 runs from the conserved cysteine through the conserved F or W. D genes are given only for firm matches. Clone size is given for some rows only: seen once, a few or many times, or a class if the clone is expanded.

v_call	d_call	j_call	clone_size	cdr3_nt	cdr3_aa
TRBV5-4	TRBD1	TRBJ1-2	NA	TGTGCCAGCAGCCGAGGGACAGGGGGAAACTATGGCTACACCTTC	CASSRGTGGNYGYTF
TRBV7-2	NA	TRBJ2-2	NA	TGTGCCAGCCGACAAGGGGGAACTGGGGAGCTGTTTTTT	CASRQGGTGELFF
TRBV15	NA	TRBJ1-5	NA	TGTGCCACCAGCAGAGGAAGTCAGGGAAATCAGCCCCAGCATTTT	CATSRGSQGNQPQHF
TRBV6-5	NA	TRBJ1-3	NA	TGTGCCAGCAGTTATTCGGGGATTGGAAACACCATATATTTT	CASSYSGIGNTIYF
TRBV12-3/TRBV12-4	NA	TRBJ1-1	NA	TGTGCCAGCAGTCCCGGCGCGCCCCCGACGGCTTTCTTT	CASSPGAPPTAFF
TRBV30	NA	TRBJ2-7	NA	TGTGCCTGGAGTATGGGACAAGGCCCCTACGAGCAGTACTTC	CAWSMGQGPYEQYF
TRBV7-2	TRBD2	TRBJ2-2	few	TGTGCCAGCACCTTAGAACTAGCGGCGAACACCGGGGAGCTGTTTTTT	CASTLELAANTGELFF
TRBV5-6	TRBD2	TRBJ2-5	NA	TGTGCCAGCAGCTTGAGCGGGAGTGTGGGAGAGACCCAGTACTTC	CASSLSGSVGETQYF
TRBV20-1	TRBD1	TRBJ2-5	few	TGCAGTGCGGGACAGTTCCAAGAGACCCAGTACTTC	CSAGQFQETQYF
TRBV6-2/TRBV6-3	NA	TRBJ2-2	NA	TGTGCCAGCAGACCTAAAAGGTACACCGGGGAGCTGTTTTTT	CASRPKRYTGELFF
TRBV4-3	TRBD2	TRBJ2-1	NA	TGCGCCAGCAGCCAAGATTGGCTAGCGGGAGACGGTGAGCAGTTCTTC	CASSQDWLAGDGEQFF
TRBV6-1	NA	TRBJ2-1	NA	TGTGCCAGCCGAGACGGGCCGGGGGACAATGAGCAGTTCTTC	CASRDGPGDNEQFF
TRBV20-1	NA	TRBJ2-5	NA	TGCAGTGGTACGGGGTCGGAGACCCAGTACTTC	CSGTGSETQYF
TRBV10-3	NA	TRBJ2-7	NA	TGTGCCATCAGTGAAGCCACCCGGGGTGGGGAGCAGTACTTC	CAISEATRGGEQYF
TRBV14	TRBD1	TRBJ2-7	NA	TGTGCCAGCAGCCACCCCGGGACAGCAATGTACTTC	CASSHPGTAMYF
TRBV20-1	NA	TRBJ1-4	NA	TGCAGTGCTACCGACCACGGGGTATGGGAAAAACTGTTTTTT	CSATDHGVWEKLFF
TRBV29-1	NA	TRBJ2-2	NA	TGCAGCGTTGATATAGGGGTGGCCGGGGAGCTGTTTTTT	CSVDIGVAGELFF
TRBV29-1	TRBD1	TRBJ1-5	few	TGCAGCGTTCGACAGGGGGGAGACCAGCCCCAGCATTTT	CSVRQGGDQPQHF
TRBV20-1	NA	TRBJ2-7	NA	TGCAGTGCACGCACCGGGACCGTGCTTTCCGAGCAGTACTTC	CSARTGTVLSEQYF
TRBV29-1	TRBD1	TRBJ1-2	NA	TGCAGCGCCCTGGGGACAGATGGCTACACCTTC	CSALGTDGYTF
TRBV12-3/TRBV12-4	NA	TRBJ2-2	NA	TGTGCCAGCACCGCGTGGGCAGCAGGTACCGGGGAGCTGTTTTTT	CASTAWAAGTGELFF
TRBV20-1	TRBD2	TRBJ2-3	NA	TGCAGTGCTTCCGGGCCCAACATAGCGGGAGGCACAGATACGCAGTATTTT	CSASGPNIAGGTDTQYF
TRBV28	TRBD2	TRBJ2-7	few	TGTGCCAGCAGTCTCGGGAGGAAAGTCTACGAGCAGTACTTC	CASSLGRKVYEQYF
TRBV7-3	NA	TRBJ1-1	NA	TGTGCCAGCAGCTCCGGACTGATCACTGAAGCTTTCTTT	CASSSGLITEAFF
TRBV30	NA	TRBJ2-5	NA	TGTGCCTGGAGTGTCGTATACCAAGAGACCCAGTACTTC	CAWSVVYQETQYF
TRBV9	NA	TRBJ1-1	few	TGTGCCAGCAGCGTAGACGGTAACACTGAAGCTTTCTTT	CASSVDGNTEAFF
TRBV6-1	TRBD1	TRBJ2-7	NA	TGTGCCAGCTCGGACAGGGGGCACCGAAGCTCCTACGAGCAGTACTTC	CASSDRGHRSSYEQYF
TRBV20-1	NA	TRBJ2-1	few	TGCAGTGCCCCTGGGACTTTCAATGAGCAGTTCTTC	CSAPGTFNEQFF
TRBV5-1	TRBD2	TRBJ2-1	many	TGTGCCAGCAGCTTAGGGCTAGCGGGCTACAATGAGCAGTTCTTC	CASSLGLAGYNEQFF
TRBV29-1	NA	TRBJ2-7	NA	TGCAGCGTTCTACAGGCCTACGAGCAGTACTTC	CSVLQAYEQYF
TRBV7-2	NA	TRBJ1-2	NA	TGTGCCAGCAGCGTCCGGACAGTAGGAAGTGATGGCTACACCTTC	CASSVRTVGSDGYTF
TRBV20-1	TRBD2	TRBJ2-2	NA	TGCAGTGCTGGGAGGGGACTGGCGGGAGCAATAACCGGGGAGCTGTTTTTT	CSAGRGLAGAITGELFF
TRBV29-1	NA	TRBJ2-6	few	TGCAGCGTCATGACCGCCGCGGCCAACGTCCTGACTTTC	CSVMTAAANVLTF
TRBV2	NA	TRBJ2-3	NA	TGTGCCAGTGCCAGACTAGGGGGGGTAAAAGATACGCAGTATTTT	CASARLGGVKDTQYF
TRBV7-2	TRBD1	TRBJ1-3	few	TGTGCCAGCAGCTTGGACAGGAGTTCTGGAAACACCATATATTTT	CASSLDRSSGNTIYF
TRBV6-2/TRBV6-3	NA	TRBJ2-5	NA	TGTGCCAGCAGTTACTCGAGACGGGAGCTAGAGACCCAGTACTTC	CASSYSRRELETQYF
TRBV10-3	NA	TRBJ2-5	NA	TGTGCCATCCGGGGGGCGGAAGAGACCCAGTACTTC	CAIRGAEETQYF
TRBV5-1	NA	TRBJ1-2	NA	TGCGCCAGCAGCTCGGCAGATGGCTACACCTTC	CASSSADGYTF
TRBV20-1	NA	TRBJ1-2	NA	TGCAGTGCTAGGTTGGGTAGATATGGCTACACCTTC	CSARLGRYGYTF
TRBV2	NA	TRBJ2-5	NA	TGTGCCAGCAGTGACCAAGAACCGTGGGAGACCCAGTACTTC	CASSDQEPWETQYF
TRBV10-3	NA	TRBJ2-3	NA	TGTGCCATCAGCCAGAACCCCTCTAAATTAGGACCAGATACGCAGTATTTT	CAISQNPSKLGPDTQYF
TRBV12-3/TRBV12-4	NA	TRBJ2-7	NA	TGTGCCAGCAGTTTTGCAGGTCACTACGAGCAGTACTTC	CASSFAGHYEQYF
TRBV25-1	TRBD2	TRBJ2-2	NA	TGTGCCAGCAGCGACGGCCTAGCGGGAGTCCTTGGGGAGCTGTTTTTT	CASSDGLAGVLGELFF
TRBV9	NA	TRBJ1-2	few	TGTGCCAGCAGCCCCTACCCAGGAGGGGACTATGGCTACACCTTC	CASSPYPGGDYGYTF
TRBV10-3	NA	TRBJ2-7	NA	TGTGCCATCAGTGCGCAGGGGATCGAGCAGTACTTC	CAISAQGIEQYF
TRBV30	TRBD2	TRBJ2-1	few	TGTGCCTGGAGTCACGGGGGGTCCAGCAATGAGCAGTTCTTC	CAWSHGGSSNEQFF
TRBV12-3/TRBV12-4	NA	TRBJ2-7	NA	TGTGCCAGCAGGCTCGGGGGTTACGAGCAGTACTTC	CASRLGGYEQYF
TRBV9	NA	TRBJ2-2	NA	TGTGCCAGCAGCGTAGTGGCTGGAACCGGGGAGCTGTTTTTT	CASSVVAGTGELFF
TRBV7-2	NA	TRBJ2-1	few	TGTGCCAGCAGCTCCTGGCGGCAGTTCTTC	CASSSWRQFF
TRBV6-1	TRBD2	TRBJ2-7	NA	TGTGCCAGCAGCCGCGCCGGGGGGACTTACGAGCAGTACTTC	CASSRAGGTYEQYF
TRBV7-2	NA	TRBJ2-7	many	TGTGCCAGCAGCTTAGGAGGGACTGTCTCCTACGAGCAGTACTTC	CASSLGGTVSYEQYF
TRBV4-3	NA	TRBJ2-2	NA	TGCGCCAGCAGCTCTTTTACAGGACCCGGGGAGCTGTTTTTT	CASSSFTGPGELFF
TRBV5-1	TRBD1	TRBJ2-6	NA	TGCGCCAGCAGCTCCGGGACAGGGGTTACAGGGGCCAACGTCCTGACTTTC	CASSSGTGVTGANVLTF
TRBV19	TRBD1	TRBJ1-5	many	TGTGCCAGTAGGTCGGACAGGGTCAATCAGCCCCAGCATTTT	CASRSDRVNQPQHF
TRBV29-1	NA	TRBJ1-1	few	TGCAGCGCAAGTGGGACAACTGAAGCTTTCTTT	CSASGTTEAFF
TRBV15	NA	TRBJ2-3	few	TGTGCCACCAGCGGGCAGGCCGCAGATACGCAGTATTTT	CATSGQAADTQYF
TRBV2	TRBD2	TRBJ2-5	few	TGTGCCAGCAGTGAAGCGCCGGGACTAGCGGAAGAGACCCAGTACTTC	CASSEAPGLAEETQYF
TRBV5-6	NA	TRBJ1-5	many	TGTGCCAGCAGCTCGGGACAAAATCAGCCCCAGCATTTT	CASSSGQNQPQHF
TRBV20-1	TRBD1	TRBJ2-7	few	TGCAGTGCTAGAGGAGGACAGGGAACCCGATTCTCCTACGAGCAGTACTTC	CSARGGQGTRFSYEQYF